This T cell receptor (beta chain) was documented in a study of T cell changes during pregnancy in multiple sclerosis. The protocol was immunoSEQ multiplex PCR, while the TCRdb copy is restricted to in-frame clones and leaves out a portion. This table holds 40,000 to 60,000 clones, 90% to 95% found once. The sample consisted of CD8+ T cells from peripheral blood mononuclear cells, taken after pregnancy. This TCR was recovered from a female donor with multiple sclerosis, enrolled in a pregnancy study.

The CDR3 region is CASSWGGADTQYF. CDR3 sequence (DNA): TGTGCCAGCAGTTGGGGGGGGGCAGATACGCAGTATTTT. This chain joins TRBV5-6 and TRBJ2-3; 7 bases line up with TRBD2. There are 13 residues in the CDR3. Per germline, CDR1 SGHDT and CDR2 YYEEEE. V lost 5 bases and J lost 4; bases outside the gene matches: 4.